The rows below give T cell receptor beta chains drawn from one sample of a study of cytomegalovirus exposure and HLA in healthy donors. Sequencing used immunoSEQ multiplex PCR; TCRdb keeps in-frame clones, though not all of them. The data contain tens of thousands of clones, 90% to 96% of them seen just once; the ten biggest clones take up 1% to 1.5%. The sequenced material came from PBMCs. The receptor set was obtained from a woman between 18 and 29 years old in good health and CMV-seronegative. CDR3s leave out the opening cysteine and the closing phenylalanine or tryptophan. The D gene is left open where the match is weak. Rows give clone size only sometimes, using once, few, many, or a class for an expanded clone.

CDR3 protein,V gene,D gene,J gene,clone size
ASSPNRVGTEAF,TRBV11-2,.,TRBJ1-1,.
ASSPWTGLREQF,TRBV14,TRBD1,TRBJ2-1,.
ASSEGWGGGYT,TRBV6-1,.,TRBJ1-2,.
ASKQGAYGYT,TRBV2,TRBD1,TRBJ1-2,.
ASSYRDSGYEQY,TRBV5-4,TRBD1,TRBJ2-7,.
ASSWAHTSEKLF,TRBV28,.,TRBJ1-4,.
ASHREMDTEAF,TRBV10-3,.,TRBJ1-1,.
ASSTAPGGFQPQH,TRBV5-1,TRBD1,TRBJ1-5,.
ASSLQRGRASTDTQY,TRBV28,TRBD2,TRBJ2-3,.
ASSDGWTSGRAQAKNIQY,TRBV2,TRBD2,TRBJ2-4,.
ASSPGRADTQY,TRBV18,.,TRBJ2-3,once
ASTQTGRWGNEQF,TRBV25-1,.,TRBJ2-1,.
ASSETSGGAWETQY,TRBV2,TRBD2,TRBJ2-5,.
ASSTTGSGRVHEQY,TRBV19,TRBD2,TRBJ2-7,.
ASSPAGTSGGYTGELF,TRBV7-9,TRBD2,TRBJ2-2,.
ASRTSNTDTQY,TRBV5-1,.,TRBJ2-3,.
ASSQDALAGGPLNEQF,TRBV4-1,TRBD2,TRBJ2-1,.
ASSELVRGTQY,TRBV2,.,TRBJ2-3,.
ASSHSRLSGGIGNQPQH,TRBV28,.,TRBJ1-5,.
ASISSVRQPQH,TRBV28,.,TRBJ1-5,.